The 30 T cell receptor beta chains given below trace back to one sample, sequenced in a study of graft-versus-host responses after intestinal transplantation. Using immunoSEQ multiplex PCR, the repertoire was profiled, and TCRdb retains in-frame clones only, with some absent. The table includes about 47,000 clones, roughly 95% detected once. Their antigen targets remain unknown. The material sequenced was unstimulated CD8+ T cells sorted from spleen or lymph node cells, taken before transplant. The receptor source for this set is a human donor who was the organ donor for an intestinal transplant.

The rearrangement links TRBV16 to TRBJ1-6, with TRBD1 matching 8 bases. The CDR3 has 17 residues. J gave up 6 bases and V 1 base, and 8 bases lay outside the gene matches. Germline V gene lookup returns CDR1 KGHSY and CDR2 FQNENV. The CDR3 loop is CASSQFGVGQGNSPLHF. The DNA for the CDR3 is TGTGCCAGCAGCCAATTCGGTGTTGGACAGGGTAATTCACCCCTCCACTTT.

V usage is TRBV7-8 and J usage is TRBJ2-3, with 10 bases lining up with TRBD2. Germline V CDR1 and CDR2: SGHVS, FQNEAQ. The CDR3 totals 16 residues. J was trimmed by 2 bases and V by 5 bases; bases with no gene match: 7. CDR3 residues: CASSIGAGGPTDTQYF. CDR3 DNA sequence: TGTGCCAGCAGCATAGGAGCGGGGGGGCCCACAGATACGCAGTATTTT. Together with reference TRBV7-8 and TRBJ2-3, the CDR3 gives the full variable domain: GAGVSQSPRYKVAKRGQDVALRCDPISGHVSLFWYQQALGQGPEFLTYFQNEAQLDKSGLPSDRFFAERPEGSVSTLKIQRTQQEDSAVYLCASSIGAGGPTDTQYFGPGTRLTVL.

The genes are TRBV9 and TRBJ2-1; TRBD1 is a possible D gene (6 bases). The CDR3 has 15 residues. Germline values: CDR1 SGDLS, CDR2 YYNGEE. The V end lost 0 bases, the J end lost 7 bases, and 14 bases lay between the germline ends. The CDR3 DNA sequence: TGTGCCAGCAGCGTAGGTAGGGGGACGGAAAATGAGCAGTTCTTC. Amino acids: CASSVGRGTENEQFF.

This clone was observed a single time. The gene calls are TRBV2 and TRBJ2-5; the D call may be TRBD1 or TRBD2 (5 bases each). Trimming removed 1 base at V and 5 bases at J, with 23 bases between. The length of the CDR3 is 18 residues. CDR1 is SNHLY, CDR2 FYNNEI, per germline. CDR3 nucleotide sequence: TGTGCCAGCAGTGAAGGGGGGTACCACCTCGGAAGAGAGGAGACCCAGTACTTC. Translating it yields CASSEGGYHLGREETQYF.

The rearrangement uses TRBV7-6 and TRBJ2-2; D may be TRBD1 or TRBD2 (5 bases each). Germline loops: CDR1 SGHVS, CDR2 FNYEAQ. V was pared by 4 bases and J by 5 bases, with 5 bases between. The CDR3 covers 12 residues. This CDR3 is CASSWGTGELFF. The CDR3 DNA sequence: TGTGCCAGCAGCTGGGGGACCGGGGAGCTGTTTTTT.

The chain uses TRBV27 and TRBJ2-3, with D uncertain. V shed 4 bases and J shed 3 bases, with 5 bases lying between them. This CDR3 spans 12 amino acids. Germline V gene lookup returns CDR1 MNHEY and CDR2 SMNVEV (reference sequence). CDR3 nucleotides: TGTGCCAGCAGTTGGGGTACAGATACGCAGTATTTT. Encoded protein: CASSWGTDTQYF.

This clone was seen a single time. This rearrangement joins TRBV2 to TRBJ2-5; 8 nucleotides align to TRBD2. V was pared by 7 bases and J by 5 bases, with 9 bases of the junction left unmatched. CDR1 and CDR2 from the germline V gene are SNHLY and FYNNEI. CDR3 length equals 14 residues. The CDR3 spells CASTGPPGGETQYF. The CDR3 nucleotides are TGTGCCAGCACCGGCCCTCCGGGGGGGGAGACCCAGTACTTC.

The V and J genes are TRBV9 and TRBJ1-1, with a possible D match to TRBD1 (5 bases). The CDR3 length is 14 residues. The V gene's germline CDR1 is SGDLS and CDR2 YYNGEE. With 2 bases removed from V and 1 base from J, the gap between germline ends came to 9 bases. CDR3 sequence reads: CASSVGHTNTEAFF. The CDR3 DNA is TGTGCCAGCAGCGTCGGACATACGAACACTGAAGCTTTCTTT.

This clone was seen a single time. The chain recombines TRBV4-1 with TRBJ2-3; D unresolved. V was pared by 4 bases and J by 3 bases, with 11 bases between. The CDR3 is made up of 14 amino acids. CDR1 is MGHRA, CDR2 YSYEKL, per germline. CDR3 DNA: TGCGCCAGCAGCCCCAACGGGCAAACAGATACGCAGTATTTT. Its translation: CASSPNGQTDTQYF.

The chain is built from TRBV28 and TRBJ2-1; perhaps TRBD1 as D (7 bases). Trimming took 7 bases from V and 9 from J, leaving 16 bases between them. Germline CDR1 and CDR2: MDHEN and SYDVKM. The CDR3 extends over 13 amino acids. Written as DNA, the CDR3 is TGTGCCAGCACCCTGGGGCAGGGGGGTGAGCAGTTCTTC. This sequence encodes CASTLGQGGEQFF.

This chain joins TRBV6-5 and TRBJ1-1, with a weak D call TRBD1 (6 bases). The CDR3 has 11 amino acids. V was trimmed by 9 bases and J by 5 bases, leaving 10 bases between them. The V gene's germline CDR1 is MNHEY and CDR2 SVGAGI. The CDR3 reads CASYRDTEAFF. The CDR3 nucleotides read TGTGCCAGTTACAGGGATACTGAAGCTTTCTTT.

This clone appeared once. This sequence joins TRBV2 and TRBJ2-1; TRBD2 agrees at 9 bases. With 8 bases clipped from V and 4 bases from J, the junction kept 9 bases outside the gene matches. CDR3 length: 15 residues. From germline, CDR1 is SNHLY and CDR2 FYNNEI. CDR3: CASEAGGPLYNEQFF. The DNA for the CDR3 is TGTGCCAGCGAAGCGGGGGGCCCTCTTTACAATGAGCAGTTCTTC.

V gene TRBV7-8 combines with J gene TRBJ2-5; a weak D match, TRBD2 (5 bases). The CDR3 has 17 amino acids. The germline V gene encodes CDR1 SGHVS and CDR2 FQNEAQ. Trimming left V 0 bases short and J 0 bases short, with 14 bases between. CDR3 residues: CASSLASSGSYQETQYF. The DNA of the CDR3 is TGTGCCAGCAGCTTAGCGTCGAGCGGTTCGTACCAAGAGACCCAGTACTTC.

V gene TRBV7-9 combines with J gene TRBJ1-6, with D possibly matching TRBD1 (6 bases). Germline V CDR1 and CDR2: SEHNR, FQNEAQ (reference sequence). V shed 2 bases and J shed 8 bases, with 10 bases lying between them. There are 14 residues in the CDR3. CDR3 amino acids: CASSLIAGDSPLHF. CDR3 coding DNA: TGTGCCAGCAGCTTAATTGCAGGGGATTCACCCCTCCACTTT.

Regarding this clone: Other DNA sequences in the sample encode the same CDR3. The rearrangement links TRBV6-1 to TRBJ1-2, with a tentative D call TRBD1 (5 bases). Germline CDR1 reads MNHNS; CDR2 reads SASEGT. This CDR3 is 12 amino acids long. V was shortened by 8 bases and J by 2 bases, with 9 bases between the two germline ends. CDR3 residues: CASVDSNYGYTF. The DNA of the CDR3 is TGTGCCAGCGTAGACAGCAACTATGGCTACACCTTC.

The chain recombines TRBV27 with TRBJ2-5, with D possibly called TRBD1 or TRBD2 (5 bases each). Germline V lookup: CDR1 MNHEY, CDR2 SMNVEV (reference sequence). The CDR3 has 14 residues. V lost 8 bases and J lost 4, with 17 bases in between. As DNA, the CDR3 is TGTGCCAGCGGAAATTTTGGGGGTCGAGAGACCCAGTACTTC. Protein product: CASGNFGGRETQYF.

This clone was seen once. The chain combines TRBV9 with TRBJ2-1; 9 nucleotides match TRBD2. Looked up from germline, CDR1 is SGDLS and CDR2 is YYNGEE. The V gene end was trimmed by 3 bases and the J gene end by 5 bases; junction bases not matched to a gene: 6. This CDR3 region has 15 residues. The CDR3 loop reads CASSDSGGIDNEQFF. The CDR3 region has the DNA TGTGCCAGCAGCGATAGCGGGGGTATCGACAATGAGCAGTTCTTC.

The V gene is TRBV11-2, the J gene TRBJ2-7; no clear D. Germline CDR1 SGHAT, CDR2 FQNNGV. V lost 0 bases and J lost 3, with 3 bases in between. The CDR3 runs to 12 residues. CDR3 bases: TGTGCCAGCAGCTTAGAGGGCTACGAGCAGTACTTC. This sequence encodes CASSLEGYEQYF.

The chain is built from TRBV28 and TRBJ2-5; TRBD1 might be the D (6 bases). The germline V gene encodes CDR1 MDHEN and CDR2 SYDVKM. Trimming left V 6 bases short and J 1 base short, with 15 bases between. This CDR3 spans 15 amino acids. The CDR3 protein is CASSSTGQPQETQYF. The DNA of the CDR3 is TGTGCCAGCAGCTCAACCGGACAGCCCCAAGAGACCCAGTACTTC.

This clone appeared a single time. The CDR3 loop reads CASTLGTSGGAYEQYF. The CDR3 region has the DNA TGTGCCAGCACCCTCGGGACTAGCGGGGGGGCTTACGAGCAGTACTTC. The chain joins TRBV28 to TRBJ2-7; TRBD2 aligns across 16 bases. V was pared by 7 bases and J by 4 bases, with 7 bases of the junction left unmatched. The CDR3 spans 16 residues. Germline-derived CDR1 and CDR2 are MDHEN and SYDVKM. Using reference TRBV28 and TRBJ2-7 for the parts outside the CDR3, the full variable domain is DVKVTQSSRYLVKRTGEKVFLECVQDMDHENMFWYRQDPGLGLRLIYFSYDVKMKEKGDIPEGYSVSREKKERFSLILESASTNQTSMYLCASTLGTSGGAYEQYFGPGTRLTVT.

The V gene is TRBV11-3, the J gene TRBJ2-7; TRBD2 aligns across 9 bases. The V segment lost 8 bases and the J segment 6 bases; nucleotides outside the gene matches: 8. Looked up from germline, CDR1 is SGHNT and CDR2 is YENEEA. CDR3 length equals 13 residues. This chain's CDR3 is CASSEGSGSEQYF. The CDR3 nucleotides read TGTGCCAGCTCTGAGGGTAGCGGGAGCGAGCAGTACTTC.

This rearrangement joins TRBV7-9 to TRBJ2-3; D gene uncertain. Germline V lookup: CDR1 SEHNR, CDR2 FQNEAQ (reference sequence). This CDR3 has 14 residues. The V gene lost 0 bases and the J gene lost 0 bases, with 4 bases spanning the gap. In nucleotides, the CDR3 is TGTGCCAGCAGCTTAGCCAGTAGCACAGATACGCAGTATTTT. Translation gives CASSLASSTDTQYF.

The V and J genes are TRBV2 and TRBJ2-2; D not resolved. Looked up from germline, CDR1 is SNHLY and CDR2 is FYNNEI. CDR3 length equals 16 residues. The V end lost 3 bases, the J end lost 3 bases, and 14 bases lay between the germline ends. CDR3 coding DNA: TGTGCCAGCAGTGATCGCCGATTAATCGACACCGGGGAGCTGTTTTTT. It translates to CASSDRRLIDTGELFF.

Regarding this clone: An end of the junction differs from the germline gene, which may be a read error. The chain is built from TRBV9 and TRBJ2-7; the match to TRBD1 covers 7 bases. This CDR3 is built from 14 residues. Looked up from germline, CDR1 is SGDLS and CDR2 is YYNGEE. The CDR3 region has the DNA TGTGCCAGCAGCGTAGATTATGGACAGGATCCACAGAGCTTC. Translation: CASSVDYGQDPQSF. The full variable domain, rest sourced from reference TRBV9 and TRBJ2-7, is DSGVTQTPKHLITATGQRVTLRCSPRSGDLSVYWYQQSLDQGLQFLIQYYNGEERAKGNILERFSAQQFPDLHSELNLSSLELGDSALYFCASSVDYGQDPQSFGPGTRLTVT.

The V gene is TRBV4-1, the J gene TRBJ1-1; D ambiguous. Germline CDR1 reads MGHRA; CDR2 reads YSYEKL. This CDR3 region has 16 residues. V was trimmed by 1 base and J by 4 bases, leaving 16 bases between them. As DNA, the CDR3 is TGCGCCAGCAGCCAAGGGCCTGGCACCCTTCCCACTGAAGCTTTCTTT. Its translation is CASSQGPGTLPTEAFF.

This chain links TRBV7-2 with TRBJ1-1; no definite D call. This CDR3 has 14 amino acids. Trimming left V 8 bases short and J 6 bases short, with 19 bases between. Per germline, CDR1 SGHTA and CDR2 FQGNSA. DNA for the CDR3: TGTGCCAGCGGGAACAGTGTTTCGGTCTCTGAAGCTTTCTTT. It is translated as CASGNSVSVSEAFF.

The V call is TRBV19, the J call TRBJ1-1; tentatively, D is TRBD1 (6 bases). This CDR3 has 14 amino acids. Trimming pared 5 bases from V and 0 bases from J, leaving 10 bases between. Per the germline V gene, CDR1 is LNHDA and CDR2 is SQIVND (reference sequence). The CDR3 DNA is TGTGCCAGTAGTGTGGGACATATGAACACTGAAGCTTTCTTT. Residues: CASSVGHMNTEAFF.

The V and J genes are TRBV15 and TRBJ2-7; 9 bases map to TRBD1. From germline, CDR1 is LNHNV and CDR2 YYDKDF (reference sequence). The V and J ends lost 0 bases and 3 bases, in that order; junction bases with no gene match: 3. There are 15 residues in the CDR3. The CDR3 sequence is CATSRERTGVYEQYF. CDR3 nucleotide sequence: TGTGCCACCAGCAGAGAGCGGACAGGGGTCTACGAGCAGTACTTC.

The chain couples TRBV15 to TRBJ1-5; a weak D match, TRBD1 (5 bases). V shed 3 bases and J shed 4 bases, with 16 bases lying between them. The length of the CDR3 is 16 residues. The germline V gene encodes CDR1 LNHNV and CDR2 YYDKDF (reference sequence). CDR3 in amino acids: CATSSVGQRGNQPQHF. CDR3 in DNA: TGTGCCACCAGCAGTGTTGGCCAGCGGGGGAATCAGCCCCAGCATTTT.

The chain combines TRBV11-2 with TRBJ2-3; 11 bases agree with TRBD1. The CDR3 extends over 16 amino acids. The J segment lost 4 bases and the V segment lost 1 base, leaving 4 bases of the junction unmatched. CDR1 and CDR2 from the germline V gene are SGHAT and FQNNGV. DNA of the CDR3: TGTGCCAGCAGCTTAGGGACAGGGGGCATTCCAGATACGCAGTATTTT. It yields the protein CASSLGTGGIPDTQYF. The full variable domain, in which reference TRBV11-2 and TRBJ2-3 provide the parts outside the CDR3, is EAGVAQSPRYKIIEKRQSVAFWCNPISGHATLYWYQQILGQGPKLLIQFQNNGVVDDSQLPKDRFSAERLKGVDSTLKIQPAKLEDSAVYLCASSLGTGGIPDTQYFGPGTRLTVL.